Below, 20 T cell receptor beta chains from the same sample are listed, as sequenced in a study of blood T cell repertoires in COVID-19. The protocol was immunoSEQ multiplex PCR, while the TCRdb copy is restricted to in-frame clones and leaves out a portion. The sample lists 250,000 or so clones, roughly 86% occurring once. The sample taken for sequencing was PBMCs or T cells enriched from blood (not recorded which). The origin of the receptors is a woman in her fifties or sixties who had recovered from COVID-19.

The chain combines TRBV14 with TRBJ2-1; the match to TRBD2 covers 11 bases. Germline trimming cut 7 bases from V and 10 bases from J; bases unmatched to any gene: 12. Germline CDR1 reads SGHDN; CDR2 reads FVKESK. The CDR3 extends over 15 amino acids. The CDR3 region has the DNA TGTGCCAGCATGAACAATTTCCTAGCGGGAGGCGAGCAGTTCTTC. Protein sequence: CASMNNFLAGGEQFF.

The CDR3 DNA reads as TGTGCCAGCAGCTTAATCGGACGGGGGAAGGGATACAATGAGCAGTTCTTC. Its protein is CASSLIGRGKGYNEQFF. This chain connects TRBV7-3 to TRBJ2-1; D is possibly TRBD2 (6 bases). The CDR3 totals 17 residues. Germline assignment: CDR1 SGHTA and CDR2 FQGTGA. V was pared by 1 base and J by 4 bases, with 17 bases between.

V usage is TRBV3-1 (or the pseudogene TRBV3-2) and J usage is TRBJ2-7, with unresolved D. V was clipped by 0 bases and J by 6 bases, with 12 bases between them. The CDR3 is 14 amino acids. Germline CDR1 LGHDT, CDR2 YNNKEL (reference sequence). The CDR3 sequence: CASSQDRLVSEQYF. For the CDR3, the DNA is TGTGCCAGCAGCCAAGATCGGCTAGTGAGCGAGCAGTACTTC.

The chain uses TRBV15 and TRBJ2-2; D ambiguous. CDR3 length: 15 amino acids. Trimming took 1 base from V and 0 from J, leaving 6 bases between them. Germline V gene data show CDR1 as LNHNV and CDR2 as YYDKDF (reference sequence). For the CDR3, the DNA is TGTGCCACCAGCAGAGGCGTCTCGAACACCGGGGAGCTGTTTTTT. It specifies CATSRGVSNTGELFF. The full variable domain, in which reference TRBV15 and TRBJ2-2 provide the parts outside the CDR3, is DAMVIQNPRYQVTQFGKPVTLSCSQTLNHNVMYWYQQKSSQAPKLLFHYYDKDFNNEADTPDNFQSRRPNTSFCFLDIRSPGLGDTAMYLCATSRGVSNTGELFFGEGSRLTVL.

This clone was seen a handful of times. The rearrangement joins TRBV5-1 to TRBJ1-1; D is possibly TRBD1 (5 bases). The CDR3 runs 14 residues. Germline loops: CDR1 SGHRS, CDR2 YFSETQ. V was trimmed by 1 base and J by 1 base, leaving 8 bases between them. The CDR3 loop reads CASSLSGGNTEAFF. DNA for the CDR3: TGCGCCAGCAGCTTGTCGGGGGGGAACACTGAAGCTTTCTTT.

The genes are TRBV11-1 and TRBJ1-5; D remains ambiguous. Trimming left V 3 bases short and J 2 bases short, with 14 bases between. The CDR3 runs to 16 residues. CDR1 and CDR2 (germline): SGHAT, FQDESV (reference sequence). The CDR3 sequence is CASSFTEVRGNQPQHF. The CDR3, as DNA: TGTGCCAGCAGCTTTACGGAGGTTCGGGGCAATCAGCCCCAGCATTTT.

The chain carries TRBV5-6 and TRBJ1-1, with D possibly being TRBD1 (6 bases). The CDR3 consists of 15 residues. Germline V CDR1 and CDR2: SGHDT, YYEEEE. V shed 4 bases and J shed 6 bases, with 19 bases lying between them. This CDR3 reads CASSLGGAGKAEAFF. The CDR3 region has the DNA TGTGCCAGCAGCCTAGGGGGGGCTGGGAAGGCTGAAGCTTTCTTT.

The rearrangement links TRBV7-8 to TRBJ2-3, with 14 bases identical to TRBD2. V lost 5 bases, J lost 1 base, and 17 bases stayed unmatched. Germline CDR1 and CDR2: SGHVS and FQNEAQ. This CDR3 has 21 amino acids. In DNA, the CDR3 is TGTGCCAGCAGCCCCCACACCCGGACTAGCGGGAGGCTTCCCGGCACAGATACGCAGTATTTT. This gives the protein CASSPHTRTSGRLPGTDTQYF.

The chain carries TRBV5-1 and TRBJ2-1, with a tentative D call TRBD1 (5 bases). The V end lost 6 bases, the J end lost 4 bases, and 14 bases lay between the germline ends. Germline V gives CDR1 SGHRS, CDR2 YFSETQ. The length of the CDR3 is 14 residues. CDR3 nucleotides: TGCGCCAGCAACCCCGTAGGGGATTACAATGAGCAGTTCTTC. The encoded protein is CASNPVGDYNEQFF. The full variable domain, completed using reference TRBV5-1 and TRBJ2-1, is KAGVTQTPRYLIKTRGQQVTLSCSPISGHRSVSWYQQTPGQGLQFLFEYFSETQRNKGNFPGRFSGRQFSNSRSEMNVSTLELGDSALYLCASNPVGDYNEQFFGPGTRLTVL.

The J gene is TRBJ2-1, the V gene TRBV19; 12 bases match TRBD2. CDR1 LNHDA and CDR2 SQIVND come from the germline V gene (reference sequence). The V gene end was trimmed by 6 bases and the J gene end by 0 bases; junction bases not matched to a gene: 0. The CDR3 extends over 15 amino acids. DNA for the CDR3: TGTGCCAGTAGGACTAGCGGGAGCTCCTACAATGAGCAGTTCTTC. Its protein product is CASRTSGSSYNEQFF.

This chain joins TRBV7-3 and TRBJ1-1, with D perhaps TRBD1 (6 bases). Trimming pared 1 base from V and 5 bases from J, leaving 14 bases between. Germline V lookup: CDR1 SGHTA, CDR2 FQGTGA. The CDR3 covers 15 residues. The CDR3: CASSLRGLGATEAFF. DNA of the CDR3: TGTGCCAGCAGCTTAAGAGGTTTGGGGGCGACTGAAGCTTTCTTT.

CDR3 nucleotides: TGTGCCAGCAAAGGACTATTGAGCTCCTACGAGCAGTACTTC. It encodes CASKGLLSSYEQYF. This rearrangement joins TRBV27 to TRBJ2-7; TRBD2 might be the D (6 bases). V gave up 7 bases and J gave up 0 bases, with 13 bases separating them. Germline V gives CDR1 MNHEY, CDR2 SMNVEV (reference sequence). The length of the CDR3 is 14 residues.

This clone has a single count. The V call is TRBV11-2, the J call TRBJ2-2; 12 bases align to TRBD2. Germline-derived CDR1 and CDR2 are SGHAT and FQNNGV. This CDR3 has 17 amino acids. With 2 bases clipped from V and 0 bases from J, the junction kept 1 base outside the gene matches. The CDR3 region is CASSLTSGRTNTGELFF. The CDR3 DNA reads as TGTGCCAGCAGCTTAACTAGCGGGAGGACGAACACCGGGGAGCTGTTTTTT.

The genes are TRBV7-2 and TRBJ2-5; D remains unclear. This CDR3 contains 15 residues. Trimming took off 1 base at V and 0 bases at J, with 9 bases between the two ends. CDR1 is SGHTA, CDR2 FQGNSA, per germline. CDR3 bases: TGTGCCAGCAGCTTAGTTTCGGAGTACCAAGAGACCCAGTACTTC. Its protein product is CASSLVSEYQETQYF.

The chain employs TRBV5-1 and TRBJ1-3; 10 nucleotides line up with TRBD1. This CDR3 is 14 amino acids long. Germline CDR1 and CDR2: SGHRS and YFSETQ. V dropped 0 bases and J dropped 8; count of bases not matched to a gene: 2. The CDR3 protein is CASSLGDRGDTIYF. The CDR3 DNA reads as TGCGCCAGCAGCTTGGGGGACAGGGGTGACACCATATATTTT.

The chain is built from TRBV4-1 and TRBJ2-2; 7 bases agree with TRBD2. Germline V gives CDR1 MGHRA, CDR2 YSYEKL. The V gene end was trimmed by 1 base and the J gene end by 4 bases; junction bases not matched to a gene: 9. This CDR3 contains 17 residues. The DNA for the CDR3 is TGCGCCAGCAGCCAAGGAAGTGGGAGGGGTCGCACCGGGGAGCTGTTTTTT. This sequence encodes CASSQGSGRGRTGELFF.

The chain is built from TRBV11-1 and TRBJ2-3; 8 positions agree with TRBD2. Trimming took 4 bases from V and 3 from J; bases not matched to a gene: 6. CDR1 is SGHAT and CDR2 is FQDESV in the germline V gene (reference sequence). The CDR3 sequence is 15 residues long. CDR3 in DNA: TGTGCCAGCAGCTCAGCGGGAGCTAAGACAGATACGCAGTATTTT. Its protein product is CASSSAGAKTDTQYF.

This clone was recorded a few times. The chain combines TRBV19 with TRBJ1-4; 8 positions agree with TRBD1. CDR3 length: 15 residues. After removal of 6 bases from V and 5 bases from J, the junction contained 8 bases not matched to a gene. CDR1 and CDR2 (germline): LNHDA, SQIVND (reference sequence). CDR3 nucleotide sequence: TGTGCCAGTAGAGTCGGGACAGGAAGGAATGAAAAACTGTTTTTT. Translating it yields CASRVGTGRNEKLFF.

This rearrangement joins TRBV6-5 to TRBJ2-2, with TRBD2 identical over 9 bases. V was clipped by 5 bases and J by 6 bases; unmatched bases: 7. CDR3 length equals 15 residues. Per the germline V gene, CDR1 is MNHEY and CDR2 is SVGAGI. In DNA form, the CDR3 reads TGTGCCAGCAGTCCCCGGGTAGCGGGAGCCGGGGAGCTGTTTTTT. This gives the protein CASSPRVAGAGELFF.

The J gene is TRBJ2-2, the V gene TRBV2; 11 nucleotides line up with TRBD2. The CDR3 is 20 amino acids. Germline values: CDR1 SNHLY, CDR2 FYNNEI. After removal of 0 bases from V and 1 base from J, the junction contained 10 bases not matched to a gene. The CDR3 is CASSEAPRVAGGLNTGELFF. CDR3 in DNA: TGTGCCAGCAGTGAAGCCCCAAGGGTAGCGGGAGGGCTGAACACCGGGGAGCTGTTTTTT.